This T cell receptor (beta chain) comes out of a study of blood T cell repertoires in COVID-19. Looking at the study overall: Spain, Italy and the United States supplied samples that represented acute and convalescent COVID-19.

Measured with immunoSEQ multiplex PCR; TCRdb has only the in-frame clones, and not every one. The profile covers 150,000 or so clones, with around four fifths appearing a single time and 2.9% taken by the ten largest. This CDR3 region has 18 residues. The sample taken for sequencing was peripheral blood. The source of this sequence is an older woman with acute or convalescent COVID-19. This chain links TRBV21-1 with TRBJ2-6; the listed D gene, TRBD1, was not tested against the DNA. TRBV21-1 is an annotated pseudogene. The CDR3: CASSKGAGGHSGANVLTF. The CDR3 region has the DNA TGTGCCAGCAGCAAAGGGGCAGGGGGCCACTCTGGGGCCAACGTCCTGACTTTC.